These 25 T cell receptor beta chains came from one sample sequenced in a study of T cell responses to AZD1222 COVID-19 vaccine. The repertoire was sequenced with immunoSEQ multiplex PCR; TCRdb's copy has only in-frame clones and lacks some. This sample has about 120,000 clones, with over 75% found just once. The source was peripheral blood, collected on day 0 of AZD1222 vaccination. These receptors were collected from an adult in good health.

The chain couples TRBV5-1 to TRBJ2-7; D remains ambiguous. CDR1 and CDR2 from the germline V gene are SGHRS and YFSETQ. The length of the CDR3 is 13 residues. V gave up 4 bases and J gave up 4 bases, with 12 bases separating them. CDR3 sequence reads: CASSLLQGYEQYF. CDR3 DNA: TGCGCCAGCAGCCTCCTACAAGGGTACGAGCAGTACTTC.

V usage is TRBV28 and J usage is TRBJ1-2, with D possibly being TRBD1 (5 bases). V was pared by 8 bases and J by 6 bases, with 10 bases between. The CDR3 covers 11 residues. Germline lookup yields CDR1 MDHEN and CDR2 SYDVKM. CDR3 protein: CASGGAHGYTF. The DNA for the CDR3 is TGTGCCAGCGGAGGGGCTCATGGCTACACCTTC.

The rearrangement uses TRBV2 and TRBJ1-2; TRBD1 might be the D (6 bases). Germline CDR1 reads SNHLY; CDR2 reads FYNNEI. CDR3 length equals 13 residues. Trimming cost V 10 bases and J 2 bases, with 14 bases left between them. CDR3 region: CANGAGANYGYTF. CDR3 in DNA: TGTGCCAACGGGGCGGGGGCGAACTATGGCTACACCTTC. Full variable domain (remainder filled in from reference TRBV2 and TRBJ1-2): EPEVTQTPSHQVTQMGQEVILRCVPISNHLYFYWYRQILGQKVEFLVSFYNNEISEKSEIFDDQFSVERPDGSNFTLKIRSTKLEDSAMYFCANGAGANYGYTFGSGTRLTVV.

The J gene is TRBJ2-1, the V gene TRBV27, with D unclear. The CDR3 runs 14 residues. The V end lost 5 bases, the J end lost 7 bases, and 15 bases lay between the germline ends. The germline V gene has CDR1 MNHEY and CDR2 SMNVEV (reference sequence). The chain's CDR3 is CASSPPKMSNEQFF. The CDR3 region has the DNA TGTGCCAGCAGTCCCCCCAAAATGTCAAATGAGCAGTTCTTC.

The V gene is TRBV27, the J gene TRBJ1-2; perhaps TRBD1 as D (5 bases). The CDR3 sequence is 13 residues long. V was shortened by 2 bases and J by 4 bases, with 8 bases between the two germline ends. Germline CDR1 MNHEY, CDR2 SMNVEV (reference sequence). The CDR3 DNA reads as TGTGCCAGCAGTTTACAGGGCCCCTATGGCTACACCTTC. It is translated as CASSLQGPYGYTF.

This chain uses TRBV30 with TRBJ1-4; weak D call: TRBD1 (5 bases). Germline V gives CDR1 GTSNPN, CDR2 SVGIG (reference sequence). Trimming shortened V by 0 bases and J by 5 bases, and 10 bases separated the two germline ends. CDR3 length: 14 amino acids. CDR3 in DNA: TGTGCCTGGAGTGTAAAGGGGCTGAATGAAAAACTGTTTTTT. Protein sequence: CAWSVKGLNEKLFF.

This clone was seen a single time. This chain joins TRBV2 and TRBJ2-1, with D possibly TRBD2 on 5 matching bases. Between the trimmed V and J ends, which lost 5 bases and 10 bases, there was a span of 6 bases. This CDR3 is built from 10 residues. CDR1 and CDR2 from the germline V gene are SNHLY and FYNNEI. The DNA for the CDR3 is TGTGCCAGCAGTCGGAGGGAGCAGTTCTTC. Translated: CASSRREQFF.

The chain uses TRBV4-1 and TRBJ2-5; D possibly corresponds to TRBD1 (6 bases). The CDR3 covers 14 residues. Germline loops: CDR1 MGHRA, CDR2 YSYEKL. The V end lost 1 base, the J end lost 5 bases, and 11 bases lay between the germline ends. The CDR3 DNA reads as TGCGCCAGCAGCCAAGTTGAGGGGGTGGAGACCCAGTACTTC. This codes for CASSQVEGVETQYF.

The CDR3 DNA reads TGTGCCAGCAGTTTATCCACAGTAGCCTATGGCTACACCTTC. Its protein is CASSLSTVAYGYTF. The chain has TRBV27 and TRBJ1-2; D is uncertain. Between the trimmed V and J ends, which lost 0 bases and 4 bases, there was a span of 9 bases. This CDR3 spans 14 amino acids. Per germline, CDR1 MNHEY and CDR2 SMNVEV (reference sequence).

V gene TRBV4-1 combines with J gene TRBJ2-1; a possible D gene is TRBD2 (5 bases). The germline V and J ends were trimmed by 0 bases and 0 bases, with 9 bases remaining between them. This CDR3 region has 16 residues. The germline CDR1 and CDR2 sequences are MGHRA and YSYEKL. Here the CDR3 DNA reads TGCGCCAGCAGCCAAGAGGAGGCGAGCTCCTACAATGAGCAGTTCTTC. Translating gives CASSQEEASSYNEQFF.

The chain uses TRBV3-1 (or the pseudogene TRBV3-2) and TRBJ2-3; D unclear. This CDR3 spans 15 amino acids. Looked up from germline, CDR1 is LGHDT and CDR2 is YNNKEL (reference sequence). Trimming removed 0 bases at V and 1 base at J, with 8 bases between. The CDR3 reads CASSQDLSRTDTQYF. The CDR3 DNA sequence: TGTGCCAGCAGCCAAGATCTTAGCCGCACAGATACGCAGTATTTT.

The rearrangement uses TRBV6-4 and TRBJ2-1; the D is unclear. The germline V and J ends were trimmed by 0 bases and 10 bases, with 4 bases remaining between them. The CDR3 length is 11 residues. Germline-derived CDR1 and CDR2 are MRHNA and SNTAGT. The CDR3 loop is CASSDSGEQFF. The CDR3, as DNA: TGTGCCAGCAGTGACTCGGGCGAGCAGTTCTTC.

The genes are TRBV3-1 (or the pseudogene TRBV3-2) and TRBJ1-1; D is uncertain. The CDR3 totals 14 residues. Germline-derived CDR1 and CDR2 are LGHDT and YNNKEL (reference sequence). Trimming shortened V by 0 bases and J by 2 bases, and 7 bases separated the two germline ends. The chain's CDR3 is CASSQDLDNTEAFF. The CDR3, as DNA: TGTGCCAGCAGCCAAGACCTCGACAACACTGAAGCTTTCTTT.

Only one count was recorded for this clone. V and J are TRBV28 and TRBJ1-5; perhaps TRBD1 as D (6 bases). CDR3 length: 15 amino acids. With 5 bases removed from V and 7 bases from J, the gap between germline ends came to 18 bases. The germline CDR1 and CDR2 sequences are MDHEN and SYDVKM. CDR3 nucleotides: TGTGCCAGCAGTCCGCCCTTGGGGGGCGGCCAGCCCCAGCATTTT. It specifies CASSPPLGGGQPQHF.

This sequence joins TRBV29-1 and TRBJ2-3; D is tentatively TRBD1 or TRBD2 (5 bases each). Germline V lookup: CDR1 SQVTM, CDR2 ANQGSEA. The CDR3 spans 14 residues. V lost 3 bases to trimming and J lost 5 bases, with 15 bases between them. The CDR3 DNA is TGCAGCGTTGAGAGGGGCGACCAAATAGATACGCAGTATTTT. Its translation is CSVERGDQIDTQYF.

This rearrangement joins TRBV27 to TRBJ1-5, with TRBD1 identical over 8 bases. V trimming: 2 bases; J trimming: 2 bases; junction bases outside the gene matches: 8. Germline V lookup: CDR1 MNHEY, CDR2 SMNVEV (reference sequence). This CDR3 comprises 17 residues. DNA for the CDR3: TGTGCCAGCAGTTTAAGCTTAAACAGGGGGGGCAATCAGCCCCAGCATTTT. It is translated as CASSLSLNRGGNQPQHF.

The chain uses TRBV12-5 and TRBJ1-5, with D unresolved. This CDR3 has 11 amino acids. Trimming pared 6 bases from V and 11 bases from J, leaving 11 bases between. The germline V gene has CDR1 LGHNT and CDR2 FRNRAP. DNA for the CDR3: TGTGCTAGTGGACCCTCCAAGGCCCAGCATTTT. It codes for CASGPSKAQHF.

The gene calls are TRBV12-5 and TRBJ2-5; 8 positions agree with TRBD2. This CDR3 has 14 residues. Looked up from germline, CDR1 is LGHNT and CDR2 is FRNRAP. Unmatched junction bases numbered 2, after V lost 3 bases and J lost 2 bases. CDR3 amino acids: CASGFGLAQETQYF. The DNA of the CDR3 is TGTGCTAGTGGTTTCGGACTAGCTCAAGAGACCCAGTACTTC.

The chain joins TRBV30 to TRBJ2-1, with 11 bases matching TRBD2. Germline CDR1 GTSNPN, CDR2 SVGIG (reference sequence). The V segment lost 2 bases and the J segment 4 bases; nucleotides outside the gene matches: 10. The CDR3 has 17 amino acids. The CDR3 DNA sequence: TGTGCCTGGAGTAGAACTAGCGGGAGCAGATTTTACAATGAGCAGTTCTTC. Its protein product is CAWSRTSGSRFYNEQFF.

CDR3 in DNA: TGCGCCAGCAGCTTGGTTCCGGCAGGGGCTTCTAATTCACCCCTCCACTTT. The encoded protein is CASSLVPAGASNSPLHF. V gene TRBV5-1 combines with J gene TRBJ1-6, with D maybe TRBD1 (6 bases). The length of the CDR3 is 17 residues. The V gene's germline CDR1 is SGHRS and CDR2 YFSETQ. V lost 0 bases and J 6 bases, leaving 16 bases between the germline ends.

The gene calls are TRBV6-2 or TRBV6-3 and TRBJ1-4, with TRBD1 identical over 12 bases. V was pared by 6 bases and J by 7 bases, with 15 bases of the junction left unmatched. The germline CDR1 and CDR2 sequences are MNHEY and SVGEGT. CDR3 length: 18 residues. The CDR3 nucleotides read TGTGCCAGCAGCCCCCGGGGACAGGGGGCCAATTACGGTGAAAAACTGTTTTTT. Translation gives CASSPRGQGANYGEKLFF.

V gene TRBV28 combines with J gene TRBJ2-7; perhaps TRBD1 as D (5 bases). This CDR3 has 14 amino acids. V lost 2 bases to trimming and J lost 5 bases, with 13 bases between them. Germline-derived CDR1 and CDR2 are MDHEN and SYDVKM. Here the CDR3 DNA reads TGTGCCAGCAGTTTACCGCGCAGGGTGGACGAGCAGTACTTC. It encodes CASSLPRRVDEQYF.

The chain links TRBV19 to TRBJ1-5; 7 positions agree with TRBD1. The junction had 13 bases not matched to a gene; V was cut back by 5 bases and J by 3 bases. The CDR3 consists of 17 residues. Germline CDR1 and CDR2: LNHDA and SQIVND (reference sequence). The CDR3, as DNA: TGTGCCAGTAGTCCCAGGGGCCGGACAGGAGTCAATCAGCCCCAGCATTTT. This sequence encodes CASSPRGRTGVNQPQHF.

The rearrangement joins TRBV28 to TRBJ1-3, with D hard to call. Germline CDR1 and CDR2: MDHEN and SYDVKM. The CDR3 runs to 12 residues. Trimming removed 4 bases at V and 4 bases at J, with 5 bases between. CDR3 coding DNA: TGTGCCAGCAGTTGGGGAGGAAACACCATATATTTT. It is translated as CASSWGGNTIYF.

This clone has just a few counts. The V call is TRBV29-1, the J call TRBJ1-2; D may be TRBD1 (6 bases). The V gene lost 7 bases and the J gene lost 6 bases, with 15 bases spanning the gap. The CDR3 spans 12 residues. Per germline, CDR1 SQVTM and CDR2 ANQGSEA. In DNA form, the CDR3 reads TGCAGCGGCGGGCAGGGGCAGGATGGCTACACCTTC. Translated: CSGGQGQDGYTF.